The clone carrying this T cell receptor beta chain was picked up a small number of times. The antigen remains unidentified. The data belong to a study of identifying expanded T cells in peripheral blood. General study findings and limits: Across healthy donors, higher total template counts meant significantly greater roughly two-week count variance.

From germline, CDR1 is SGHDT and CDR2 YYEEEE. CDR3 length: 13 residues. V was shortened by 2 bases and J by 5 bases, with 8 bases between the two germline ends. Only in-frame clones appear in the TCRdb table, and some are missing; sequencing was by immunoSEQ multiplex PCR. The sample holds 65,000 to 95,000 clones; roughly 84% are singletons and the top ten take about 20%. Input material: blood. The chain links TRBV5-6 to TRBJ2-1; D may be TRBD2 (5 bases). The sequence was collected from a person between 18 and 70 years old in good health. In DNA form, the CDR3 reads TGTGCCAGCAGCTTTAGGCGGGACAATGAGCAGTTCTTC. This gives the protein CASSFRRDNEQFF.